This TCR beta chain came from a study of response to subunit inactivated influenza vaccine. CDR3 size: 14 residues. Germline V CDR1 and CDR2: SGHTA, FQGNSA. With 5 bases removed from V and 6 bases from J, the gap between germline ends came to 14 bases. General study results and limits: Only a handful of new T cells, the authors suggested, are recruited with each seasonal influenza vaccination.

In TCRdb, the RT-PCR reads were re-called with MiXCR into one record per CDR3 protein. The sample records 650,000 to 800,000 distinct CDR3 sequences, around 18% being singletons. Points on this clonotype: Its matching antigen is unknown.

The sequenced sample was PBMCs from blood, obtained 5 days after vaccination. J is TRBJ2-1 and V is TRBV7-2; D may be TRBD1 or TRBD2 (5 bases each). The clonotype was recovered from a man aged 50 or older who received an inactivated influenza vaccine. CDR3 sequence: CASSISGTFNEQFF. The CDR3 bases are TGTGCCAGCAGCATATCCGGGACCTTCAATGAGCAGTTCTTC.